The 29 T cell receptor beta chains given below trace back to one sample, sequenced in a study of cytomegalovirus exposure and HLA in healthy donors. Vbeta (60) and Jbeta (13) primers were used in the PCR. The data were produced by immunoSEQ multiplex PCR, yet TCRdb's version contains in-frame clones alone and is incomplete. This table holds approximately 130,000 clones, 64% found once. The sequencing input was PBMCs. These receptors were collected from a woman in her thirties or forties in good health and CMV-seronegative.

The chain is built from TRBV9 and TRBJ1-1; 7 bases map to TRBD1. CDR1 and CDR2 from the germline V gene are SGDLS and YYNGEE. The CDR3 contains 14 residues. J gave up 1 base and V 0 bases, and 0 bases lay outside the gene matches. The CDR3, as DNA: TGTGCCAGCAGCGTAGAGGGGGCGAACACTGAAGCTTTCTTT. Translated, it gives CASSVEGANTEAFF.

The chain recombines TRBV7-8 with TRBJ2-6; 9 nucleotides line up with TRBD1. Germline V gene sequence: CDR1 SGHVS, CDR2 FQNEAQ. V was pared by 5 bases and J by 1 base, with 6 bases of the junction left unmatched. The CDR3 length is 17 residues. The CDR3 DNA reads TGTGCCAGCAGCCGGGGACAGGGTGTGTCTGGGGCCAACGTCCTGACTTTC. Its protein product is CASSRGQGVSGANVLTF.

The genes are TRBV13 and TRBJ1-2; D is perhaps TRBD1 (5 bases). This CDR3 contains 15 residues. From germline, CDR1 is PRHDT and CDR2 FYEKMQ (reference sequence). The V end lost 0 bases, the J end lost 4 bases, and 12 bases lay between the germline ends. This CDR3 is CASSLGSARAYGYTF. The CDR3 DNA reads as TGTGCCAGCAGCTTAGGGTCTGCCAGGGCCTATGGCTACACCTTC.

This chain uses TRBV14 with TRBJ2-7; possibly TRBD2 for D (5 bases). This CDR3 region has 13 residues. Germline V gives CDR1 SGHDN, CDR2 FVKESK. V was pared by 2 bases and J by 3 bases, with 8 bases between. DNA for the CDR3: TGTGCCAGCAGCCAATTACTAGTCTACGAGCAGTACTTC. Amino acid sequence: CASSQLLVYEQYF. Using reference TRBV14 and TRBJ2-7 for the parts outside the CDR3, the full variable domain is EAGVTQFPSHSVIEKGQTVTLRCDPISGHDNLYWYRRVMGKEIKFLLHFVKESKQDESGMPNNRFLAERTGGTYSTLKVQPAELEDSGVYFCASSQLLVYEQYFGPGTRLTVT.

This clone showed up just a few times. The chain uses TRBV15 and TRBJ1-2, with 7 positions matching TRBD1. Germline-derived CDR1 and CDR2 are LNHNV and YYDKDF (reference sequence). The CDR3 has 15 residues. V was clipped by 3 bases and J by 3 bases; unmatched bases: 7. This CDR3 is CATSSYGTGDYGYTF. The CDR3 bases are TGTGCCACCAGCAGTTACGGAACAGGGGACTATGGCTACACCTTC.

This clone was observed a few times. V is TRBV5-1 and J is TRBJ2-5, with 13 bases that match TRBD2. After removal of 5 bases from V and 0 bases from J, the junction contained 1 base not matched to a gene. Germline CDR1 is SGHRS and CDR2 is YFSETQ. The CDR3 is made up of 15 amino acids. CDR3 protein: CASRTSGGYQETQYF. The CDR3 bases are TGCGCCAGCAGGACTAGCGGGGGGTACCAAGAGACCCAGTACTTC.

This chain connects TRBV10-3 to TRBJ1-1; D call uncertain. The V gene lost 0 bases and the J gene lost 0 bases, with 8 bases spanning the gap. The CDR3 is 15 residues long. Germline values: CDR1 ENHRY, CDR2 SYGVKD. The CDR3 DNA reads as TGTGCCATCAGTGAGTCGGCAGGTTTGAACACTGAAGCTTTCTTT. Protein: CAISESAGLNTEAFF.

This clone was seen a handful of times. The chain couples TRBV6-5 to TRBJ2-5, with unresolved D. V was cut by 1 base and J by 2 bases, with 8 bases left in between. CDR1 and CDR2 from the germline V gene are MNHEY and SVGAGI. This CDR3 region has 14 residues. Here the CDR3 reads CASSYWREQETQYF. CDR3 in DNA: TGTGCCAGCAGTTACTGGAGAGAGCAAGAGACCCAGTACTTC.

This chain joins TRBV4-3 and TRBJ2-2; D not resolved. In germline, CDR1 is LGHNA, CDR2 YSLEER. The CDR3 extends over 16 amino acids. Deletions cut 0 bases from V and 0 bases from J, with 8 bases between. CDR3 protein: CASSQDSYPNTGELFF. CDR3 nucleotides: TGCGCCAGCAGCCAAGATAGCTATCCGAACACCGGGGAGCTGTTTTTT.

The rearrangement links TRBV27 to TRBJ2-5, with D possibly being TRBD1 (5 bases). This CDR3 spans 13 amino acids. V was pared by 3 bases and J by 2 bases, with 7 bases between. Germline CDR1 MNHEY, CDR2 SMNVEV (reference sequence). CDR3 sequence: CASSLNRQETQYF. For the CDR3, the DNA is TGTGCCAGCAGTTTGAACAGGCAAGAGACCCAGTACTTC.

This chain connects TRBV7-9 to TRBJ2-7; tentative D call: TRBD1 (7 bases). This CDR3 contains 16 residues. V was cut by 5 bases and J by 0 bases, with 17 bases left in between. In germline, CDR1 is SEHNR, CDR2 FQNEAQ (reference sequence). The CDR3 protein is CASSGGGGVSSYEQYF. Written as DNA, the CDR3 is TGTGCCAGCAGCGGAGGGGGCGGGGTTAGCTCCTACGAGCAGTACTTC.

In this sample, this clone turned up a few times. V is TRBV11-2 and J is TRBJ1-2; 8 bases fit TRBD1. This CDR3 has 17 residues. Germline V CDR1 and CDR2: SGHAT, FQNNGV. Unmatched junction bases numbered 10, after V lost 0 bases and J lost 4 bases. The DNA for the CDR3 is TGTGCCAGCAGCTTAGACCAGGGGGCCGGGGCTGTCTATGGCTACACCTTC. This gives the protein CASSLDQGAGAVYGYTF.

This chain uses TRBV2 with TRBJ2-1; D might be TRBD1 (6 bases). The V gene's germline CDR1 is SNHLY and CDR2 FYNNEI. CDR3 length: 17 amino acids. V shed 5 bases and J shed 1 base, with 18 bases lying between them. As DNA, the CDR3 is TGTGCCAGCAGTACTTGGGACACCTGGGGGTCCTACAATGAGCAGTTCTTC. It yields the protein CASSTWDTWGSYNEQFF.

This clone was detected only a few times. The chain joins TRBV28 to TRBJ1-1; no clear D gene. This CDR3 is built from 12 residues. Germline V gene sequence: CDR1 MDHEN, CDR2 SYDVKM. V was cut by 6 bases and J by 11 bases, with 16 bases left in between. Written as DNA, the CDR3 is TGTGCCAGCAGCCCCCCTCAGACTAGGGCTTTCTTT. It yields the protein CASSPPQTRAFF. Variable domain in full (rest from reference TRBV28 and TRBJ1-1): DVKVTQSSRYLVKRTGEKVFLECVQDMDHENMFWYRQDPGLGLRLIYFSYDVKMKEKGDIPEGYSVSREKKERFSLILESASTNQTSMYLCASSPPQTRAFFGQGTRLTVV.

The chain uses TRBV6-1 and TRBJ2-7; the match to TRBD1 covers 9 bases. V lost 5 bases, J lost 1 base, and 3 bases stayed unmatched. Germline CDR1 reads MNHNS; CDR2 reads SASEGT. The CDR3 contains 14 residues. In DNA, the CDR3 is TGTGCCAGCAGTCCGGGACAGGGTTCCTACGAGCAGTACTTC. Amino acid sequence: CASSPGQGSYEQYF.

The gene calls are TRBV5-1 and TRBJ1-1; a weak D match, TRBD1 (5 bases). Per germline, CDR1 SGHRS and CDR2 YFSETQ. Trimming took 4 bases from V and 1 from J, leaving 14 bases between them. This CDR3 region has 15 residues. CDR3 region: CASSLEGATNTEAFF. The CDR3 DNA reads as TGCGCCAGCAGCCTCGAAGGGGCGACGAACACTGAAGCTTTCTTT.

This clone was counted a few times. The chain joins TRBV7-9 to TRBJ2-5, with a tentative D call TRBD1 (7 bases). The V gene lost 6 bases and the J gene lost 1 base, with 12 bases spanning the gap. Germline V lookup: CDR1 SEHNR, CDR2 FQNEAQ (reference sequence). The CDR3 is made up of 14 amino acids. The DNA for the CDR3 is TGTGCCAGCAGACGTCAGGGGGGCCAAGAGACCCAGTACTTC. The encoded protein is CASRRQGGQETQYF.

This rearrangement joins TRBV4-3 to TRBJ2-1; unclear D gene. Germline-derived CDR1 and CDR2 are LGHNA and YSLEER. The CDR3 runs to 16 residues. V shed 0 bases and J shed 1 base, with 10 bases lying between them. CDR3 sequence: CASSQETRSSYNEQFF. The CDR3 nucleotides are TGCGCCAGCAGCCAAGAAACCAGATCATCCTACAATGAGCAGTTCTTC.

The chain joins TRBV7-2 to TRBJ2-3, with no clear D. The ends were cut back, 1 base at V and 5 bases at J, with 10 bases in the middle. The germline V gene has CDR1 SGHTA and CDR2 FQGNSA. This CDR3 region has 14 residues. CDR3 sequence (DNA): TGTGCCAGCAGCTTAGGCAGGTTGGGAGATACGCAGTATTTT. It codes for CASSLGRLGDTQYF.

This chain links TRBV18 with TRBJ2-5; maybe TRBD1 (6 bases). The J call is uncertain, as TRBJ2-7 better fits the DNA end. This CDR3 region has 14 residues. Germline V lookup: CDR1 KGHSH, CDR2 LQKENI. This CDR3 is CASSPLTGAYEQYF. In DNA form, the CDR3 reads TGTGCCAGCTCACCCCTGACAGGAGCCTACGAGCAGTACTTC.

The chain combines TRBV4-1 with TRBJ1-5, with D possibly matching TRBD1 (5 bases). V gave up 0 bases and J gave up 3 bases, with 9 bases separating them. The CDR3 runs 15 residues. The V gene's germline CDR1 is MGHRA and CDR2 YSYEKL. The chain's CDR3 is CASSQEPGINQPQHF. As DNA, the CDR3 is TGCGCCAGCAGCCAAGAACCAGGGATCAATCAGCCCCAGCATTTT.

A single count supports this clone. This chain links TRBV6-5 with TRBJ1-3, with D possibly matching TRBD1 (5 bases). V lost 5 bases and J 4 bases, leaving 12 bases between the germline ends. CDR1 is MNHEY and CDR2 is SVGAGI in the germline V gene. The CDR3 totals 14 residues. CDR3: CASSVRGRGNTIYF. CDR3 DNA sequence: TGTGCCAGCAGTGTTCGGGGGAGGGGAAACACCATATATTTT.

The rearrangement links TRBV9 to TRBJ2-5, with a tentative D call TRBD1 (6 bases). The J call may be incorrect, as the DNA end agrees better with TRBJ2-7. CDR3 length: 15 residues. In germline, CDR1 is SGDLS, CDR2 YYNGEE. CDR3 in amino acids: CASSVGTDKTYEQYF. The DNA for the CDR3 is TGTGCCAGCAGCGTAGGGACAGACAAGACATACGAGCAGTACTTC.

This clone occurred a few times. V is TRBV4-1 and J is TRBJ1-4, with D tentatively TRBD1 (5 bases). CDR3 size: 15 residues. Germline assignment: CDR1 MGHRA and CDR2 YSYEKL. The V gene lost 5 bases and the J gene lost 4 bases, with 14 bases spanning the gap. Here the CDR3 DNA reads TGCGCCAGCAGCAAGGGAACAGGCGGTAATGAAAAACTGTTTTTT. Protein sequence: CASSKGTGGNEKLFF.

This clone appeared once. The genes are TRBV30 and TRBJ2-7; 7 nucleotides line up with TRBD1. This CDR3 comprises 13 residues. The V gene end was trimmed by 2 bases and the J gene end by 3 bases; junction bases not matched to a gene: 4. Germline V gene lookup returns CDR1 GTSNPN and CDR2 SVGIG (reference sequence). CDR3 nucleotides: TGTGCCTGGAGTCCCCGGGACAGCTACGAGCAGTACTTC. It translates to CAWSPRDSYEQYF.

The chain recombines TRBV27 with TRBJ1-1; D not resolved. Between the trimmed V and J ends, which lost 3 bases and 4 bases, there was a span of 12 bases. Germline CDR1 and CDR2: MNHEY and SMNVEV (reference sequence). The CDR3 extends over 14 amino acids. In nucleotides, the CDR3 is TGTGCCAGCAGTTTGCAGGCGTTGGGCACTGAAGCTTTCTTT. Translating gives CASSLQALGTEAFF.

This clone showed up just a few times. The chain combines TRBV11-2 with TRBJ2-7; possible D gene TRBD2, 6 bases. Germline CDR1 and CDR2: SGHAT and FQNNGV. The CDR3 covers 15 residues. Trimming pared 6 bases from V and 0 bases from J, leaving 15 bases between. In DNA form, the CDR3 reads TGTGCCAGCAGTCCCATTGGGGGGAGCTCCTACGAGCAGTACTTC. Protein: CASSPIGGSSYEQYF.

This chain connects TRBV7-2 to TRBJ2-7; D is undetermined. Trimming took off 8 bases at V and 0 bases at J, with 14 bases between the two ends. CDR3 length equals 14 residues. Germline V CDR1 and CDR2: SGHTA, FQGNSA. CDR3 loop: CASSDWVGSYEQYF. The CDR3 DNA reads as TGTGCCAGCTCTGACTGGGTAGGCTCCTACGAGCAGTACTTC.

This clone was found once. The chain combines TRBV7-8 with TRBJ2-1; TRBD2 agrees at 11 bases. This CDR3 contains 14 residues. Germline values: CDR1 SGHVS, CDR2 FQNEAQ. The V segment lost 6 bases and the J segment 7 bases; nucleotides outside the gene matches: 5. CDR3 bases: TGTGCCAGCAGAACTAGCGGGGGTTTTAATGAGCAGTTCTTC. It yields the protein CASRTSGGFNEQFF.